These T cell receptor beta chains were read from a single sample in a study of T cell repertoires in cytomegalovirus infection. From the reads, TCRdb called clonotypes with MiXCR, one entry per CDR3 protein. This sample yields hundreds of thousands of distinct CDR3 sequences, of which around 11% are seen a single time; roughly a tenth belongs to the top ten. Sequenced: PBMCs. These receptors came from a human donor in good health (CMV status not recorded). Some clones in this sample may be carry-over from other donors' samples. CDR3s include the opening cysteine and the closing phenylalanine or tryptophan. A D gene is named only where the DNA matches it firmly. Part of the rows lack a size; the others show once, few, many or a class for expanded clones.

length,J,D,size,V,DNA,CDR3
15,TRBJ1-2,TRBD1,many,TRBV7-8,TGTGCCAGCAGCTTAGCACCCCGACAGGGGGGTGGCTACACCTTC,CASSLAPRQGGGYTF
13,TRBJ2-7,TRBD1,many,TRBV28,TGTGCCAGCACAGAAGGGGGCCGGGACGAGCAGTACTTC,CASTEGGRDEQYF
16,TRBJ2-3,TRBD1,many,TRBV7-9,TGTGCCAGCAGCTTAGCCCGGACAGGGTCCCCAGATACGCAGTATTTT,CASSLARTGSPDTQYF
14,TRBJ2-7,.,few,TRBV18,TGTGCCAGCTCACCGGGGGACTCTTCCTACGAGCAGTACTTC,CASSPGDSSYEQYF
16,TRBJ1-3,.,once,TRBV4-2,TGTGCCAGCAGCCAAAACCCACAGCTCTCTGGAAACACCATATATTTT,CASSQNPQLSGNTIYF
14,TRBJ2-1,.,many,TRBV11-3,TGTGCCAGCAGCTTAGATGTGCGCTACAATGAGCAGTTCTTC,CASSLDVRYNEQFF
16,TRBJ2-1,TRBD2,once,TRBV5-1,TGCGCCAGCAGCTCACTAGCGGGGGCCAATTACAATGAGCAGTTCTTC,CASSSLAGANYNEQFF
15,TRBJ2-7,TRBD2,many,TRBV7-3,TGTGCCAGCAGTCGGACTAGCGGGACAGCGGGTGAGCAGTACTTC,CASSRTSGTAGEQYF
17,TRBJ2-2,.,.,TRBV6-1,TGTGCCAGCAGTGAAGAGACCGGGACATTTAACACCGGGGAGCTGTTTTTT,CASSEETGTFNTGELFF
13,TRBJ1-2,TRBD1,.,TRBV5-1,TGCGCCAGCAGCCAAGGGACAGGGGCTGGCTACACCTTC,CASSQGTGAGYTF
14,TRBJ2-3,.,many,TRBV20-1,TGCAGTGCCCGAGCCCCATTCCTGGTAGATACGCAGTATTTT,CSARAPFLVDTQYF
15,TRBJ1-5,.,many,TRBV10-3,TGTGCCATCAGTGACCTAGGGGGGTTCAATCAGCCCCAGCATTTT,CAISDLGGFNQPQHF
16,TRBJ1-3,.,many,TRBV11-2,TGTGCCAGCAGCTTAGATCCGCAGGGGACTGGAAACACCATATATTTT,CASSLDPQGTGNTIYF
14,TRBJ2-7,TRBD2,few,TRBV20-1,TGCAGTGCTAGTTTTAGCGGGAGGGCGGGAGAGCAGTACTTC,CSASFSGRAGEQYF
15,TRBJ2-1,TRBD2,many,TRBV2,TGTGCCAGCAGCGCACTAGCGGGAGCCTCCAATGAGCAGTTCTTC,CASSALAGASNEQFF